The present TCR beta chain was sequenced within a study of blood T cells in healthy people across ages. About the research overall: About one barcoded beta molecule was captured per two T cells (by template switching). Study-wide results and caveats: The percentage of naive T cells correlated strongly with TCR beta diversity.

Individuals who donated were healthy Caucasians from Russia aged roughly 6 to 90. Around 10 milliliters of peripheral blood were drawn from each donor. A sample-barcoded 5' primer and a J-beta primer mix were used in a second PCR of roughly 7 to 12 cycles. MiXCR was run by TCRdb on the 5' RACE reads, yielding one entry per CDR3 protein. The table has more than 1,400,000 distinct CDR3 sequences, roughly 45% seen once. A note on this clonotype: What it recognizes is unknown.

The CDR3 spans 14 residues. Germline CDR1 is MNHEY and CDR2 is SMNVEV (reference sequence). Trimming removed 5 bases from V and 11 bases from J, with 21 bases in between. The specimen was blood. The chain has TRBV27 and TRBJ2-5, with D perhaps being TRBD1 or TRBD2 (6 bases each). The origin of this receptor is a woman aged 18-35 years in good health. In nucleotides, the CDR3 is TGTGCCAGCAGTCCCGCCGGGGGCGGGAATGAGCAGTACTTC. Its protein is CASSPAGGGNEQYF.